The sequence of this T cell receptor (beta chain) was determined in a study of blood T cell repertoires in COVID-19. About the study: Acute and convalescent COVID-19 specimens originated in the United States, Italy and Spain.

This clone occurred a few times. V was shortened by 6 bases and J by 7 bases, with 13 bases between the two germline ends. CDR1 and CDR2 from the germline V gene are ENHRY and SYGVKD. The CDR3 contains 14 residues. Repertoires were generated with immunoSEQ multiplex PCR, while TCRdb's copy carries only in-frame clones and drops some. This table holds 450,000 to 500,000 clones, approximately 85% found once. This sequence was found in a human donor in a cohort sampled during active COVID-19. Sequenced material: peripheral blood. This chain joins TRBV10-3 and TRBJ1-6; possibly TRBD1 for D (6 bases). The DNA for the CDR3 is TGTGCCATCAGAGCAGGGGAGTTGAATTCACCCCTCCACTTT. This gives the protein CAIRAGELNSPLHF.